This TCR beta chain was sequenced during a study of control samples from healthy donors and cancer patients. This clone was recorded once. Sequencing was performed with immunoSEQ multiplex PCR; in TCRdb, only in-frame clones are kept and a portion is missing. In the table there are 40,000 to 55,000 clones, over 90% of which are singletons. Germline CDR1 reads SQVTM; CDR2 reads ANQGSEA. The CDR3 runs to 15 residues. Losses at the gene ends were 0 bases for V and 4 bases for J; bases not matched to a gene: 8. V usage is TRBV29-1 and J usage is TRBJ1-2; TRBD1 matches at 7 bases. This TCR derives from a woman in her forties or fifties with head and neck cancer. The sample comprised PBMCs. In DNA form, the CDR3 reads TGCAGCGTTGAAGATCGGGACAGAACAGGCTATGGCTACACCTTC. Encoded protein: CSVEDRDRTGYGYTF.